This T cell receptor beta chain was obtained from a study of liver allograft versus peripheral blood T cells. Study overall: In transplanted livers, T cell receptor repertoires were compared with those found in the recipients' peripheral blood.

Via MiXCR, TCRdb re-called the reads, giving one row per CDR3 protein. This sample yields 4,500 to 5,500 distinct CDR3 sequences, of which under 20% are seen a single time; 54% belongs to the top ten. Losses at the gene ends were 9 bases for V and 2 bases for J; bases not matched to a gene: 7. This CDR3 contains 14 residues. This TCR came from a human patient who had a liver transplant. Some T cells may have originated in the graft donor. The chain is built from TRBV12-3 or TRBV12-4 and TRBJ2-3; 8 bases agree with TRBD2. The CDR3 DNA reads TGTGCCAGTTTGACACTAGCGGACACAGATACGCAGTATTTT. Its protein product is CASLTLADTDTQYF.